Described below is a single TCR beta chain sequence and its context. Its matching antigen is unknown. The CDR3 is 12 amino acids. V lost 2 bases and J lost 9, with 8 bases in between. Per the germline V gene, CDR1 is MNHNS and CDR2 is SASEGT. This entry is derived from a study of glioma-infiltrating T cells after dendritic cell vaccination. For the study at large: Patients had newly diagnosed or recurrent glioblastoma and received dendritic cell vaccines.

Using immunoSEQ multiplex PCR, the repertoire was profiled, and TCRdb retains in-frame clones only, with some absent. The sample consists of about 65,000 clones, 86% of them appearing once. General study findings and limits: The cohort had few patients with full blood and tumor sets.

Time point indicated: after dendritic cell vaccination, including at tumor progression/relapse. The V and J genes are TRBV6-1 and TRBJ2-1; D is unclear. The material sequenced was blood, taken after dendritic cell vaccination. This clonotype originated in a human donor with glioblastoma. This CDR3 is CASSETVLEQFF. The CDR3 DNA sequence: TGTGCCAGCAGTGAAACGGTGCTTGAGCAGTTCTTC.